A single sample gave rise to the 18 T cell receptor beta chains below, sequenced in a study of identical twins. TCRdb re-analysed the 5' RACE reads in MiXCR, keeping a single row per CDR3 protein. This sample yields 690,000 or so distinct CDR3 sequences, of which around 5.7% are seen a single time; 1.5% to 2% belongs to the top ten. The specimen was naive T cells sorted from blood. All receptors come from a man aged 18-30 years in good health.

This clonotype appeared many times. The J gene is TRBJ2-1, the V gene TRBV20-1, with 12 positions matching TRBD2. The CDR3 is made up of 18 amino acids. Trimming removed 0 bases from V and 8 bases from J; junction bases left unmatched: 14. Germline CDR1 and CDR2: DFQATT and SNEGSKA (reference sequence). The CDR3 sequence is CSARDRLAGVGIRHEQFF. The CDR3 region has the DNA TGCAGTGCTAGAGATCGACTAGCGGGAGTTGGGATCCGCCATGAGCAGTTCTTC.

This clonotype was seen repeatedly, ten times or more. The V gene is TRBV5-1, the J gene TRBJ2-1; D not resolved. This CDR3 comprises 15 residues. Germline V gene lookup returns CDR1 SGHRS and CDR2 YFSETQ. The V and J ends lost 0 bases and 8 bases respectively, with 15 bases between them. The CDR3 loop reads CASSLGGVPRDEQFF. In DNA, the CDR3 is TGCGCCAGCAGCTTGGGAGGTGTACCTCGGGATGAGCAGTTCTTC.

This clonotype was seen many times. The genes are TRBV9 and TRBJ2-2, with D unresolved. Germline values: CDR1 SGDLS, CDR2 YYNGEE. Trimming took 3 bases from V and 3 from J, leaving 12 bases between them. CDR3 length: 15 amino acids. The CDR3 DNA sequence: TGTGCCAGCAGCGCGCTTGGACGGGACACCGGGGAGCTGTTTTTT. It translates to CASSALGRDTGELFF.

This rearrangement joins TRBV27 to TRBJ2-7; D not resolved. Deletions cut 5 bases from V and 2 bases from J, with 13 bases between. This CDR3 has 14 residues. Germline V gene sequence: CDR1 MNHEY, CDR2 SMNVEV (reference sequence). As DNA, the CDR3 is TGTGCCAGCAGTCCCCTAGGCGCGGCCTACGAGCAGTACTTC. Its protein product is CASSPLGAAYEQYF.

This clonotype was counted at least ten times. V gene TRBV6-1 combines with J gene TRBJ2-7, with TRBD2 matching 8 bases. The CDR3 has 14 residues. The V gene's germline CDR1 is MNHNS and CDR2 SASEGT. V dropped 6 bases and J dropped 2; count of bases not matched to a gene: 6. As DNA, the CDR3 is TGTGCCAGCAGGGGCGGGAGGCCCCCCTACGAGCAGTACGTC. Its protein product is CASRGGRPPYEQYV.

The chain is built from TRBV27 and TRBJ1-1, with D possibly TRBD1 on 6 matching bases. V was shortened by 2 bases and J by 4 bases, with 14 bases between the two germline ends. This CDR3 comprises 15 residues. Looked up from germline, CDR1 is MNHEY and CDR2 is SMNVEV (reference sequence). CDR3 bases: TGTGCCAGCAGTTTAGATGGGGGGCGAGGCACTGAAGCTTTCTTT. This codes for CASSLDGGRGTEAFF.

The V gene is TRBV30, the J gene TRBJ2-4; 8 bases agree with TRBD2. The J segment lost 3 bases and the V segment lost 2 bases, leaving 3 bases of the junction unmatched. From germline, CDR1 is GTSNPN and CDR2 SVGIG (reference sequence). The CDR3 has 14 amino acids. The CDR3 reads CAWSSGRGKNIQYF. CDR3 in DNA: TGTGCCTGGAGTAGCGGGAGAGGCAAAAACATTCAGTACTTC.

There are many counts of this clonotype. The chain links TRBV4-1 to TRBJ1-1, with unresolved D. From germline, CDR1 is MGHRA and CDR2 YSYEKL. Trimming left V 1 base short and J 4 bases short, with 10 bases between. This CDR3 has 14 amino acids. This chain's CDR3 is CASSQGVEGTEAFF. As DNA, the CDR3 is TGCGCCAGCAGCCAAGGGGTGGAGGGCACTGAAGCTTTCTTT.

This clonotype was picked up a small number of times. The J gene is TRBJ2-1, the V gene TRBV9, with 16 bases identical to TRBD2. V gave up 4 bases and J gave up 10 bases; unmatched junction bases: 8. The CDR3 sequence is 16 residues long. Per germline, CDR1 SGDLS and CDR2 YYNGEE. CDR3 amino acids: CASSLAGTSGREEQFF. CDR3 bases: TGTGCCAGCAGCCTAGCCGGGACTAGCGGGAGGGAAGAGCAGTTCTTC.

This clonotype has a count of ten or more. V and J are TRBV12-3 or TRBV12-4 and TRBJ2-5; D is unclear. The CDR3 has 13 residues. V was cut by 6 bases and J by 4 bases, with 12 bases left in between. The CDR3: CASRKMSVETQYF. DNA for the CDR3: TGTGCCAGCAGGAAGATGAGTGTAGAGACCCAGTACTTC.

This clonotype came up many times. This chain joins TRBV5-4 and TRBJ2-1, with 8 bases lining up with TRBD1. CDR3 length: 13 amino acids. Germline-derived CDR1 and CDR2 are SGHNT and YYREEE (reference sequence). Germline trimming cut 3 bases from V and 6 bases from J; bases unmatched to any gene: 2. The CDR3 spells CASSYDRGNEQFF. Here the CDR3 DNA reads TGTGCCAGCAGCTACGACAGGGGCAATGAGCAGTTCTTC.

This clonotype was detected only a few times. The chain couples TRBV7-2 to TRBJ1-5; 7 bases map to TRBD1. The CDR3 spans 17 residues. From germline, CDR1 is SGHTA and CDR2 FQGNSA. V gave up 5 bases and J gave up 2 bases; unmatched junction bases: 12. The CDR3 DNA reads TGTGCCAGCAGCCGATCGGGACAGACCCTACGCAATCAGCCCCAGCATTTT. Protein product: CASSRSGQTLRNQPQHF.

This clonotype was observed many times. J is TRBJ2-7 and V is TRBV6-5; D is undetermined. Germline V gene data show CDR1 as MNHEY and CDR2 as SVGAGI. The CDR3 has 11 amino acids. V lost 5 bases, J lost 7 bases, and 9 bases lay in between. The chain's CDR3 is CASSTVTEQYF. CDR3 nucleotides: TGTGCCAGCAGTACCGTTACTGAGCAGTACTTC.

This clonotype appeared a few times. The chain employs TRBV24-1 and TRBJ2-5; a weak D match, TRBD2 (7 bases). CDR3 size: 16 residues. Germline CDR1 is KGHDR and CDR2 is SFDVKD. Trimming left V 5 bases short and J 4 bases short, with 19 bases between. The CDR3 loop reads CATSAGARGEGETQYF. In DNA form, the CDR3 reads TGTGCCACCAGTGCAGGGGCGCGAGGGGAGGGAGAGACCCAGTACTTC.

The chain joins TRBV15 to TRBJ2-3; D may be TRBD2 (5 bases). Per germline, CDR1 LNHNV and CDR2 YYDKDF (reference sequence). Trimming removed 2 bases at V and 2 bases at J, with 11 bases between. The CDR3 consists of 15 residues. The CDR3 sequence is CATSRTRLITDTQYF. The CDR3 coding sequence is TGTGCCACCAGCAGAACTAGGCTCATCACAGATACGCAGTATTTT.

This chain uses TRBV4-3 with TRBJ2-1; D is possibly TRBD1 or TRBD2 (5 bases each). V was trimmed by 0 bases and J by 4 bases, leaving 10 bases between them. CDR1 and CDR2 (germline): LGHNA, YSLEER. CDR3 length equals 15 residues. This CDR3 is CASSQDRDPYNEQFF. The CDR3, as DNA: TGCGCCAGCAGCCAAGATCGGGACCCATACAATGAGCAGTTCTTC.

The CDR3 spells CASSPKGVVSQYF. CDR3 DNA: TGCGCCAGCAGCCCGAAGGGAGTTGTTTCGCAGTACTTC. The J gene is TRBJ2-7, the V gene TRBV4-1, with a weak D call TRBD2 (5 bases). Germline CDR1 and CDR2: MGHRA and YSYEKL. V was clipped by 4 bases and J by 9 bases, with 16 bases between them. CDR3 size: 13 residues.

At least ten counts were recorded for this clonotype. This chain links TRBV4-2 with TRBJ1-5, with D uncertain. In germline, CDR1 is LGHNA, CDR2 YNFKEQ. Trimming stripped 0 bases from V and 1 base from J, with 4 bases between. The CDR3 has 14 amino acids. The CDR3 here is CASSQESSNQPQHF. The CDR3 DNA reads TGTGCCAGCAGCCAAGAGTCAAGCAATCAGCCCCAGCATTTT.